This TCR beta chain originates from a study of immune cell composition in non-small cell lung cancer. Study-level results: Overall clonality, unlike maximal tumour-associated clone frequency, did not predict TIL reactivity. It was not proven that tumour-reactive clones equal dominant tumour-associated clones. Tumour-associated clones >0.5% occurred in 33% of adenocarcinomas, less than 80% of squamous.

V lost 7 bases to trimming and J lost 1 base, with 14 bases between them. This CDR3 contains 14 residues. Germline CDR1 SGHTA, CDR2 FQGNSA. Assay: immunoSEQ multiplex PCR; the TCRdb copy retains only in-frame clones and omits some. The sample contains about 1,500 clones, just under 80% of which appear only once. Points on this clone: What it binds is not known.

This TCR was sampled from a human donor with non-small cell lung cancer. Material: lung tumor tissue. The V gene is TRBV7-2, the J gene TRBJ2-7, with D possibly matching TRBD1 (5 bases). CDR3 sequence reads: CASTLGRGSYEQYF. CDR3 coding DNA: TGTGCCAGCACCCTCGGAAGGGGTTCCTACGAGCAGTACTTC.